This is a list of T cell receptor beta chains from one sample in a study of blood T cells in healthy people across ages. TCRdb re-called the 5' RACE reads with MiXCR, one entry per CDR3 protein. The data show some 750,000 distinct CDR3 sequences, 20% to 25% seen once. Sequencing input: blood. The receptors shown here come from an older man in good health. The CDR3 runs from the conserved cysteine through the conserved F or W. D genes are given only for firm matches. Clone size, where shown, is once, few, many, or a class for clones that have expanded.

>TRBD1|few|TRBV2|TRBJ1-1
CASADRDGTEAFF
TGTGCCAGCGCTGACAGGGACGGGACTGAAGCTTTCTTT
>-|once|TRBV14|TRBJ2-5
CASSFRDLQETQYF
TGTGCCAGCAGCTTCCGGGATCTTCAGGAGACCCAGTACTTC
>-|-|TRBV20-1|TRBJ2-3
CSARSPFPANTQYF
TGCAGTGCTAGGTCCCCGTTCCCGGCCAATACGCAGTATTTT
>TRBD1|few|TRBV4-3|TRBJ1-2
CASSQEDRDRDGYTF
TGCGCCAGCAGCCAAGAGGACCGGGACAGGGATGGCTACACCTTC
>TRBD1|few|TRBV12-3/TRBV12-4|TRBJ1-2
CASSLQGVGYTF
TGTGCCAGCAGTTTACAGGGGGTCGGCTACACCTTC
>TRBD1|few|TRBV5-1|TRBJ1-4
CASSPDRVTGEKLFF
TGCGCCAGCAGCCCCGACAGGGTGACTGGCGAAAAACTGTTTTTT
>-|-|TRBV6-2/TRBV6-3|TRBJ2-1
CASSYAAGRTYNEQFF
TGTGCCAGCAGTTACGCGGCGGGGCGAACCTACAATGAGCAGTTCTTC
>TRBD2|-|TRBV4-2|TRBJ2-7
CASSPSAGGTYEQYF
TGTGCCAGCAGCCCCTCCGCGGGGGGAACCTACGAGCAGTACTTC
>TRBD2|-|TRBV12-3/TRBV12-4|TRBJ2-3
CASRGTSGGALGTDTQYF
TGTGCCAGCAGAGGAACTAGCGGGGGGGCGCTAGGCACAGATACGCAGTATTTT
>TRBD1|many|TRBV29-1|TRBJ2-7
CSVEGRMGQGRNEQYF
TGCAGCGTTGAAGGTCGGATGGGACAGGGGCGCAACGAGCAGTACTTC
>-|few|TRBV24-1|TRBJ1-2
CATSEPNRDYGYTF
TGTGCCACCAGTGAACCTAACCGGGACTATGGCTACACCTTC
>TRBD2|-|TRBV13|TRBJ2-3
CASSPLGGSLNTRYF
TGTGCCAGCAGCCCTCTCGGGGGGTCTTTGAATACGCGGTATTTT
>-|-|TRBV19|TRBJ2-1
CASSTGHRPYNEQFF
TGTGCCAGTAGCACGGGACACCGCCCCTACAATGAGCAGTTCTTC
>TRBD1|few|TRBV15|TRBJ1-3
CATSRLMDRADTIYF
TGTGCCACCAGCAGACTAATGGACAGGGCGGACACCATATATTTT
>TRBD1|once|TRBV18|TRBJ1-2
CASSPLRDRGSYGYTF
TGTGCCAGCTCACCACTCCGGGACAGGGGGTCCTATGGCTACACCTTC
>-|many|TRBV24-1|TRBJ2-2
CATSAGAWSTGELFF
TGTGCCACCAGTGCTGGGGCTTGGAGCACCGGGGAGCTGTTTTTT
>-|few|TRBV6-6|TRBJ2-3
CASSSLGSADTQYF
TGTGCCAGCAGTTCCCTGGGCTCTGCAGATACGCAGTATTTT
>-|-|TRBV29-1|TRBJ1-1
CSAAGRVDTEAFF
TGCAGCGCCGCTGGGCGGGTGGACACTGAAGCTTTCTTT
>-|-|TRBV5-1|TRBJ2-7
CASSRGSKYEQHF
TGCGCCAGCAGTAGAGGGTCCAAGTACGAGCAGCACTTC
>TRBD2|-|TRBV5-1|TRBJ2-1
CASRAGRNTDNEQFF
TGCGCCAGCAGAGCGGGGCGGAATACGGACAATGAGCAGTTCTTC
>TRBD1|few|TRBV3-1|TRBJ2-3
CASSHRTGSQDTQYF
TGTGCCAGCAGCCATAGGACAGGGTCACAAGATACGCAGTATTTT
>TRBD2|many|TRBV6-2/TRBV6-3|TRBJ2-1
CASSYSPLAGLYNEQFF
TGTGCCAGCAGTTACTCTCCCCTAGCGGGTTTGTACAATGAGCAGTTCTTC
>-|-|TRBV20-1|TRBJ2-2
CSARAGRGVDTGELFF
TGCAGTGCTAGAGCTGGTCGAGGGGTAGACACCGGGGAGCTGTTTTTT
>-|-|TRBV29-1|TRBJ1-1
CSVEVRGPPTRRSNTEAFF
TGCAGCGTTGAGGTACGCGGACCGCCGACAAGAAGGTCGAACACTGAAGCTTTCTTT
>TRBD2|-|TRBV20-1|TRBJ2-3
CSATTVAGGPDTQYF
TGCAGTGCTACCACGGTAGCGGGAGGGCCAGATACGCAGTATTTT
>-|-|TRBV7-9|TRBJ2-3
CASSPGVAMADTQYF
TGTGCCAGCAGCCCCGGTGTGGCGATGGCAGATACGCAGTATTTT
>-|-|TRBV4-2|TRBJ1-1
CASSQDRDTEAFF
TGTGCCAGCAGCCAAGACAGGGATACTGAAGCTTTCTTT
>-|-|TRBV9|TRBJ2-1
CASSPATGQHYNEQFF
TGTGCCAGCAGCCCGGCCACGGGACAACATTACAATGAGCAGTTCTTC
>-|-|TRBV19|TRBJ2-1
CASSIQGRGGFLYEQFF
TGTGCCAGTAGTATTCAGGGGAGGGGGGGATTTTTGTATGAGCAGTTCTTC
>-|-|TRBV7-8|TRBJ1-2
CASSLAHLVGYTF
TGTGCCAGCAGCTTAGCCCATTTAGTTGGCTACACCTTC
>-|many|TRBV12-3/TRBV12-4|TRBJ1-1
CASTSRSLLVNTEAFF
TGTGCCAGCACCTCTAGGTCCCTTTTGGTGAACACTGAAGCTTTCTTT
>-|few|TRBV14|TRBJ1-1
CASSQAGRVGAEAFF
TGTGCCAGCAGCCAAGCTGGCAGGGTCGGCGCTGAAGCTTTCTTT
>TRBD2|few|TRBV15|TRBJ2-1
CATSRDRLAGYNEQFF
TGTGCCACCAGCAGAGATCGACTAGCGGGATACAATGAGCAGTTCTTC
>TRBD1|-|TRBV29-1|TRBJ2-1
CSGVPRGPRNEQFF
TGCAGCGGGGTGCCCAGGGGGCCCCGCAATGAGCAGTTCTTC
>-|once|TRBV20-1|TRBJ1-2
CSARDGGAGINYGYTF
TGCAGTGCTAGAGATGGGGGCGCGGGGATTAACTATGGCTACACCTTC
>-|-|TRBV9|TRBJ2-5
CASSATGTLQETQYF
TGTGCCAGCAGCGCGACCGGGACTCTCCAAGAGACCCAGTACTTC
>TRBD1|few|TRBV9|TRBJ2-3
CASSVGGQDGTDTQYF
TGTGCCAGCAGCGTAGGTGGACAGGATGGCACAGATACGCAGTATTTT
>-|few|TRBV20-1|TRBJ2-1
CSAHLALGSYNEQFF
TGCAGTGCTCATCTAGCGCTAGGCTCCTACAATGAGCAGTTCTTC
>-|many|TRBV4-3|TRBJ1-6
CASSQDGPNSPLHF
TGCGCCAGCAGCCAAGACGGCCCCAATTCACCCCTCCACTTT
>-|once|TRBV3-1|TRBJ2-7
CASSHQLTLYEQYF
TGTGCCAGCAGCCACCAGTTAACCCTCTACGAGCAGTACTTC
>-|few|TRBV12-3/TRBV12-4|TRBJ2-2
CASSLARRFVAGELFF
TGTGCCAGCAGTTTAGCGCGCCGGTTCGTCGCCGGGGAGCTGTTTTTT
>-|few|TRBV29-1|TRBJ1-1
CKIDSNTEAFF
TGCAAGATAGACAGTAACACTGAAGCTTTCTTT
>TRBD1|many|TRBV6-6|TRBJ2-5
CASRGTEETQYF
TGTGCCAGCAGGGGGACAGAAGAGACCCAGTACTTC
>-|few|TRBV5-1|TRBJ1-4
CASSYRQATSNEKLFF
TGCGCCAGCAGCTACCGACAGGCTACCTCCAATGAAAAACTGTTTTTT
>TRBD1|few|TRBV6-5|TRBJ2-3
CASSDYRGVTDTQYF
TGTGCCAGCAGCGACTACAGGGGCGTCACAGATACGCAGTATTTT
>-|-|TRBV5-6|TRBJ1-2
CASSLYGPRLGYGYTF
TGTGCCAGCAGCCTCTACGGACCCCGGCTAGGCTATGGCTACACCTTC
>TRBD1|once|TRBV5-1|TRBJ1-5
CASSQTGQDQPQHF
TGCGCCAGCAGCCAGACAGGGCAGGATCAGCCCCAGCATTTT
>-|-|TRBV2|TRBJ2-1
CASRDGAGANEQFF
TGTGCCAGCAGAGATGGGGCAGGGGCTAATGAGCAGTTCTTC